This entry describes one T cell receptor (beta chain). Its antigen remains unknown. With the read ending 3 residues before the CDR3 end, the germline J gene is used to fill in that end. This sample was included in a study of T cells in women clearing cervical HPV infection. Study-wide context: Blood came at first lesion visit for cases, post-clearance for controls. Case blood was drawn a median approximately 21 weeks after lesion detection.

TCRdb's copy holds only in-frame clones and misses some; the assay was immunoSEQ multiplex PCR. The specimen's table records approximately 25,000 clones. Study-level findings and limits: TRBV6-7 abundance was lower in cases than controls (around 0.11% versus 0.15%).

The V gene's germline CDR1 is LNHDA and CDR2 SQIVND (reference sequence). CDR3 length: 17 amino acids. This clonotype originated in a woman aged 18-70 years with a cervical HPV16 infection that either progressed to CIN3+ or cleared (not recorded which). Sequenced material: blood buffy coat. The chain has TRBV19 and TRBJ1-2; 10 nucleotides match TRBD1. The covered CDR3 bases are TGTGCCAGTGGAGGACCGAACCCGGGACAGGGGACGGTAGGC. It encodes CASGGPNPGQGTVG. In full, the CDR3 is CASGGPNPGQGTVGYTF.